Below, one T cell receptor (beta chain) is given with its context. This sample was included in a study of cytomegalovirus exposure and HLA in healthy donors. A multiplex PCR was run with 60 Vbeta primers and 13 Jbeta primers. TCRdb's copy holds only in-frame clones and misses some; the assay was immunoSEQ multiplex PCR. This sample contains about 70,000 clones. The germline gives CDR1 SQVTM, CDR2 ANQGSEA. Trimming stripped 7 bases from V and 4 bases from J, with 10 bases between. This CDR3 region has 11 residues. The specimen was PBMCs. The origin of this receptor is a female donor in good health and CMV-seropositive. This chain connects TRBV29-1 to TRBJ1-2; D is unclear. The DNA for the CDR3 is TGCAGCGCCGTGGCTCTCTATGGCTACACCTTC. It is translated as CSAVALYGYTF.